The TCR beta chain described here comes from a study of T cell changes during pregnancy in multiple sclerosis. This CDR3 is built from 17 residues. Germline CDR1 reads KGHSH; CDR2 reads LQKENI. Trimming took 3 bases from V and 0 from J, leaving 15 bases between them. The table came from immunoSEQ multiplex PCR; TCRdb's copy has only in-frame clones and leaves some out. Among some 80,000 clones, about 90% were seen once, and the ten largest hold around 0.9%. This clone was detected a few times. This TCR was recovered from a female donor in good health, enrolled as a control in a pregnancy study. The chain employs TRBV18 and TRBJ1-5; tentative D call: TRBD1 (5 bases). Sequencing was performed on peripheral blood, taken in the first trimester of pregnancy. The CDR3 reads CASSPLEGVNSNQPQHF. The CDR3 DNA reads as TGTGCCAGCTCACCCTTAGAAGGGGTTAATAGCAATCAGCCCCAGCATTTT.